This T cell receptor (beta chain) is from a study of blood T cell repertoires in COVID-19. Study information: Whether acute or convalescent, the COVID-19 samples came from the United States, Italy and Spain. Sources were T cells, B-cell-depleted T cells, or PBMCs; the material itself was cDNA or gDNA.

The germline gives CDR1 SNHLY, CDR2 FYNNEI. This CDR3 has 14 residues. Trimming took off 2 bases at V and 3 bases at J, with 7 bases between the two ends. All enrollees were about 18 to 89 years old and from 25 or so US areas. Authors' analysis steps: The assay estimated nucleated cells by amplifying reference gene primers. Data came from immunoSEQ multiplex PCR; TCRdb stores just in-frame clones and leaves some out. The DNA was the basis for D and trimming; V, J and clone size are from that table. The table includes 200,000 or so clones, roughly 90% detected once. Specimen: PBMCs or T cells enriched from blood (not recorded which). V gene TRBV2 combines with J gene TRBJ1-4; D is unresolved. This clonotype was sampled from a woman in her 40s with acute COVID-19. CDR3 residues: CASSESTANEKLFF. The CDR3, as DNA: TGTGCCAGCAGTGAAAGTACAGCTAATGAAAAACTGTTTTTT. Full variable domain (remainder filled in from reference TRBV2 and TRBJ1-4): EPEVTQTPSHQVTQMGQEVILRCVPISNHLYFYWYRQILGQKVEFLVSFYNNEISEKSEIFDDQFSVERPDGSNFTLKIRSTKLEDSAMYFCASSESTANEKLFFGSGTQLSVL.